One TCR beta chain is described in this entry. The entry originates in a study of blood T cell repertoires in COVID-19. Background on the study: COVID-19 samples from acute and convalescent phases originated in the United States, Italy and Spain. Sample material is recorded as cDNA or gDNA derived from T cells, B-cell-depleted T cells, or PBMCs.

In germline, CDR1 is SGDLS, CDR2 YYNGEE. The CDR3 length is 15 residues. The V and J ends lost 4 bases and 2 bases respectively, with 13 bases between them. Original analysis: Nucleated cell counts were estimated from reference gene primer amplification. TCRdb's table, derived via immunoSEQ multiplex PCR, lists solely in-frame clones and lacks some. The DNA gave D and trimming, while V, J and clone size come from that table. The data hold some 150,000 clones, with roughly 81% observed a single time. Sequencing was carried out using peripheral blood. The receptor was derived from a human donor with acute or convalescent COVID-19. The donor label of this sample is uncertain. The rearrangement links TRBV9 to TRBJ2-1, with unresolved D. CDR3 in amino acids: CASSPPPGAYNEQFF. The CDR3, as DNA: TGTGCCAGCAGCCCCCCCCCAGGCGCCTACAATGAGCAGTTCTTC.